This T cell receptor beta chain was sequenced in a study of blood T cells in healthy people across ages. Primed by a sample-barcoded 5' primer and a J-beta primer mix, a second PCR proceeded for about 6 to 12 cycles. Each single sample gave us at least 2.5 million CDR3-containing paired-end reads. TCRdb recomputed calls from the 5' RACE reads with MiXCR, one row per CDR3 protein. The sample contains around 1.1 million distinct CDR3 sequences, approximately 38% of which appear only once. Every sample had a minimum of 7 million PBMCs isolated. The table lists this clonotype with many counts. The sequence came from a man aged 18 to 35 in good health. Sample: blood.

CDR3: CASRTGGNEQYF. CDR3 coding DNA: TGCGCCAGCCGGACAGGGGGGAACGAGCAGTACTTC. The chain employs TRBV5-1 and TRBJ2-7; 10 nucleotides line up with TRBD1. After removal of 7 bases from V and 5 bases from J, the junction contained 3 bases not matched to a gene. This CDR3 has 12 residues. Germline V gives CDR1 SGHRS, CDR2 YFSETQ.